The next 28 T cell receptor beta chains were all read from a single sample in a study of quantifying T cell responses using KT2 cells. Study-level background: Reverse transcription used primers in the TCR alpha and beta constant regions.

An oligo carrying a UMI was ligated to the cDNA 3' end. An equimolar mix of RC1.1 and RC1.2 primed the beta chain across TRBC1 and TRBC2. TCRdb itself ran the UMI-ligation and nested PCR reads through MiXCR, one entry per CDR3 protein. Of about 32,000 distinct CDR3 sequences listed, 7.3% are singletons. The sequenced sample consisted of PBMCs spiked with cells of the T cell clone KT2. These receptors all come from a human donor.

The chain links TRBV25-1 to TRBJ1-6, with D unresolved. The CDR3 runs to 13 residues. The V gene's germline CDR1 is MGHDK and CDR2 SYGVNS. V dropped 4 bases and J dropped 9 bases, with 10 bases sitting between them. The CDR3 DNA follows: TGTGCCAGCAGTGCCGCGGTACTTTCACCCCTCCACTTT. Its translation: CASSAAVLSPLHF.

This clonotype was counted at least ten times. The V gene is TRBV4-1, the J gene TRBJ2-7; possibly TRBD2 for D (7 bases). The V end was cut by 1 base, the J end by 2 bases, with 12 bases between. Looked up from germline, CDR1 is MGHRA and CDR2 is YSYEKL. CDR3 length: 15 residues. The DNA of the CDR3 is TGCGCCAGCAGCCAAGCTGCGGGGGCGGCCTACGAGCAGTACTTC. This translates into CASSQAAGAAYEQYF.

In its sample, this clonotype was seen many times. This rearrangement joins TRBV18 to TRBJ1-1, with D hard to call. The CDR3 spans 14 residues. The V gene's germline CDR1 is KGHSH and CDR2 LQKENI. V gave up 2 bases and J gave up 6 bases, with 13 bases separating them. CDR3 amino acids: CASSPEGWSAEAFF. The CDR3 DNA is TGTGCCAGCTCACCAGAGGGTTGGTCGGCTGAAGCTTTCTTT.

This clonotype was detected a few times. The chain is built from TRBV29-1 and TRBJ2-3; D is uncertain. V dropped 3 bases and J dropped 5 bases, with 3 bases sitting between them. Germline loops: CDR1 SQVTM, CDR2 ANQGSEA. The CDR3 contains 10 residues. CDR3 region: CSVEGDTQYF. CDR3 DNA sequence: TGCAGCGTTGAGGGAGATACGCAGTATTTT.

This clonotype has a count of ten or more. The V call is TRBV5-1, the J call TRBJ2-3, with D unresolved. Germline assignment: CDR1 SGHRS and CDR2 YFSETQ. The CDR3 sequence is 11 residues long. The germline V and J ends were trimmed by 0 bases and 4 bases, with 0 bases remaining between them. DNA of the CDR3: TGCGCCAGCAGCTTGGCAGATACGCAGTATTTT. It is translated as CASSLADTQYF.

This clonotype showed up many times. V is TRBV7-2 and J is TRBJ1-5, with a weak D call TRBD1 (5 bases). V lost 4 bases, J lost 6 bases, and 19 bases lay in between. Germline CDR1 is SGHTA and CDR2 is FQGNSA. The CDR3 is made up of 16 amino acids. The CDR3 is CASSSRVGGVSQPQHF. The CDR3 DNA reads as TGTGCCAGCAGCTCCCGCGTCGGGGGGGTGTCTCAGCCCCAGCATTTT.

This clonotype was seen repeatedly, ten times or more. This chain uses TRBV4-1 with TRBJ1-1; no clear D gene. In germline, CDR1 is MGHRA, CDR2 YSYEKL. The CDR3 is made up of 14 amino acids. V dropped 0 bases and J dropped 1 base, with 6 bases sitting between them. The CDR3 spells CASSQDVANTEAFF. CDR3 coding DNA: TGCGCCAGCAGCCAAGATGTGGCGAACACTGAAGCTTTCTTT.

This clonotype showed up many times. The V gene is TRBV18, the J gene TRBJ1-2; D is uncertain. The length of the CDR3 is 15 residues. Germline CDR1 is KGHSH and CDR2 is LQKENI. Trimming cost V 3 bases and J 1 base, with 12 bases left between them. The chain's CDR3 is CASSPDPGSNYGYTF. CDR3 coding DNA: TGTGCCAGCTCACCTGACCCCGGCAGTAACTATGGCTACACCTTC.

This clonotype was seen at least ten times. DNA for the CDR3: TGTGCCAGCAGTTTAGGGGAAGGCAGTCAGCCCCAGCATTTT. Translated: CASSLGEGSQPQHF. V is TRBV12-3 or TRBV12-4 and J is TRBJ1-5; D call uncertain. CDR3 length equals 14 residues. The V gene lost 1 base and the J gene lost 6 bases, with 10 bases spanning the gap.

The chain has TRBV12-3 or TRBV12-4 and TRBJ1-1, with a possible D match to TRBD1 (6 bases). V lost 5 bases, J lost 2 bases, and 12 bases lay in between. This CDR3 is 14 amino acids long. CDR3 nucleotides: TGTGCCAGCAGTCCTATACAGGGTAACACTGAAGCTTTCTTT. Residues: CASSPIQGNTEAFF.

The CDR3 region has the DNA TGCGCGTCTGAGGAAGGAGGCACAGATACGCAGTATTTT. This encodes CASEEGGTDTQYF. V is TRBV5-1 and J is TRBJ2-3; D is unresolved. Germline loops: CDR1 SGHRS, CDR2 YFSETQ. The CDR3 loop spans 13 amino acids.

Many counts were recorded for this clonotype. CDR3 DNA: TGTGCCAGCAGTGTCGACAGGCGATATAGCAATCAGCCCCAGCATTTT. It specifies CASSVDRRYSNQPQHF. V is TRBV2 and J is TRBJ1-5, with a weak D call TRBD1 (6 bases). Germline V lookup: CDR1 SNHLY, CDR2 FYNNEI. V dropped 4 bases and J dropped 0 bases, with 13 bases sitting between them. There are 16 residues in the CDR3.

This clonotype was seen ten or more times. The chain carries TRBV10-1 and TRBJ1-1; D is ambiguous. V was shortened by 3 bases and J by 6 bases, with 11 bases between the two germline ends. There are 13 residues in the CDR3. From germline, CDR1 is WNHNN and CDR2 SYGVQD (reference sequence). DNA of the CDR3: TGCGCCAGCAGTGACACGGTCCACGCTGAAGCTTTCTTT. Translating it yields CASSDTVHAEAFF.

This clonotype was found a few times. This rearrangement joins TRBV15 to TRBJ2-2; D not certain. The germline CDR1 and CDR2 sequences are LNHNV and YYDKDF (reference sequence). This CDR3 has 14 residues. The V gene lost 6 bases and the J gene lost 1 base, with 9 bases spanning the gap. The chain's CDR3 is CATREHLNTGELFF. The CDR3 DNA reads as TGTGCCACCAGAGAACACCTGAACACCGGGGAGCTGTTTTTT.

This clonotype was observed many times. This chain connects TRBV29-1 to TRBJ2-3; 7 nucleotides match TRBD2. The CDR3 has 14 residues. Losses at the gene ends were 6 bases for V and 3 bases for J; bases not matched to a gene: 9. In germline, CDR1 is SQVTM, CDR2 ANQGSEA. The CDR3 is CSVAPSGRTDTQYF. DNA of the CDR3: TGCAGCGTGGCGCCTAGCGGCAGGACAGATACGCAGTATTTT.

This clonotype was observed a handful of times. The chain links TRBV6-6 to TRBJ1-1, with 8 bases lining up with TRBD1. This CDR3 is 14 amino acids long. Per germline, CDR1 MNHNY and CDR2 SVGAGI (reference sequence). V shed 11 bases and J 5 bases; nucleotides not matched to a gene: 13. The CDR3 coding sequence is TGTGCCGAAACCCAGGACAGGGTGGGAACTGAAGCTTTCTTT. Protein product: CAETQDRVGTEAFF.

This clonotype was seen ten or more times. The V call is TRBV9, the J call TRBJ1-3; D gene unclear. Trimming stripped 0 bases from V and 8 bases from J, with 9 bases between. In germline, CDR1 is SGDLS, CDR2 YYNGEE. The CDR3 is 13 amino acids. This CDR3 reads CASSVEGRDTIYF. Written as DNA, the CDR3 is TGTGCCAGCAGCGTAGAGGGTCGTGACACCATATATTTT.

This clonotype was seen ten or more times. The rearrangement links TRBV6-1 to TRBJ1-2; D not resolved. The CDR3 has 13 residues. V lost 3 bases and J lost 7, with 12 bases in between. Germline loops: CDR1 MNHNS, CDR2 SASEGT. The CDR3 loop is CASSEAEAGGYTF. DNA of the CDR3: TGTGCCAGCAGTGAGGCAGAAGCCGGTGGCTACACCTTC.

V is TRBV4-2 and J is TRBJ1-5; D perhaps matches TRBD1 (5 bases). V shed 0 bases and J shed 1 base, with 10 bases lying between them. Per the germline V gene, CDR1 is LGHNA and CDR2 is YNFKEQ. The CDR3 consists of 16 residues. The DNA for the CDR3 is TGTGCCAGCAGCCAAGATTCTTGGGGCAGCAATCAGCCCCAGCATTTT. It translates to CASSQDSWGSNQPQHF.

This clonotype was seen many times. This sequence joins TRBV10-2 and TRBJ1-5; D is uncertain. V lost 0 bases and J 0 bases, leaving 12 bases between the germline ends. Per germline, CDR1 WSHSY and CDR2 SAAADI. The CDR3 covers 17 residues. The DNA of the CDR3 is TGCGCCAGCAGTGAGTCGGGAGCGTCTTATAGCAATCAGCCCCAGCATTTT. This translates into CASSESGASYSNQPQHF.

This clonotype was found a few times. DNA for the CDR3: TGTGCCAGCTCACCGTCAGGGTTGGGCACAGATACGCAGTATTTT. Its translation is CASSPSGLGTDTQYF. This rearrangement joins TRBV18 to TRBJ2-3; a weak D match, TRBD1 (5 bases). V lost 3 bases, J lost 1 base, and 11 bases lay in between. Germline CDR1 KGHSH, CDR2 LQKENI. This CDR3 region has 15 residues.

This clonotype was counted many times. The rearrangement joins TRBV24-1 to TRBJ1-5, with D possibly being TRBD1 (6 bases). V lost 6 bases and J lost 2, with 13 bases in between. Germline CDR1 reads KGHDR; CDR2 reads SFDVKD. CDR3 length: 15 residues. CDR3 residues: CATSTTGKGNQPQHF. Written as DNA, the CDR3 is TGTGCCACCAGTACGACAGGTAAGGGCAATCAGCCCCAGCATTTT.

Ten or more counts support this clonotype. J is TRBJ1-1 and V is TRBV20-1, with 7 bases that match TRBD1. V trimming: 2 bases; J trimming: 1 base; junction bases outside the gene matches: 1. This CDR3 region has 13 residues. Germline values: CDR1 DFQATT, CDR2 SNEGSKA (reference sequence). The CDR3, as DNA: TGCAGTGCTAGACGGGACAGGAACACTGAAGCTTTCTTT. Translated, it gives CSARRDRNTEAFF.

V is TRBV11-2 and J is TRBJ2-3; possibly TRBD1 or TRBD2 for D (6 bases each). CDR1 and CDR2 (germline): SGHAT, FQNNGV. V was cut by 4 bases and J by 0 bases, with 14 bases left in between. The CDR3 extends over 16 amino acids. The DNA of the CDR3 is TGTGCCAGCAGCTCCGAGGGGGGATCTAGCACAGATACGCAGTATTTT. This sequence encodes CASSSEGGSSTDTQYF.

The chain links TRBV9 to TRBJ2-1, with TRBD2 matching over 12 bases. The CDR3 spans 15 residues. CDR1 is SGDLS and CDR2 is YYNGEE in the germline V gene. The ends lost 4 bases at V and 7 bases at J; junction bases unmatched: 6. The CDR3 bases are TGTGCCAGCAGCCCTAGCGGGGGGGCGAGGAATGAGCAGTTCTTC. As protein: CASSPSGGARNEQFF.

As to this clonotype: A read error may explain this, as a much larger clone is one base away. This chain uses TRBV20-1 with TRBJ1-1; possibly TRBD1 for D (6 bases). Germline CDR1 and CDR2: DFQATT and SNEGSKA (reference sequence). The CDR3 has 13 amino acids. Here the CDR3 DNA reads TGCGGTGCTACCACTCGAGGGGGAACTGAAGCTTTCTTT. This encodes CGATTRGGTEAFF.

In this sample, this clonotype turned up many times. The V and J genes are TRBV9 and TRBJ2-3; the D gene is possibly TRBD1 (5 bases). The CDR3 is 15 residues long. Trimming pared 4 bases from V and 4 bases from J, leaving 16 bases between. The germline V gene has CDR1 SGDLS and CDR2 YYNGEE. Written as DNA, the CDR3 is TGTGCCAGCAGCCCCAGACCCCCAGGGCCAGATACGCAGTATTTT. Residues: CASSPRPPGPDTQYF.

This clonotype came up many times. This sequence joins TRBV3-1 and TRBJ2-3; 7 nucleotides match TRBD2. V lost 2 bases, J lost 0 bases, and 5 bases stayed unmatched. The CDR3 runs to 16 residues. Germline values: CDR1 LGHDT, CDR2 YNNKEL (reference sequence). CDR3 coding DNA: TGTGCCAGCAGCCAACTTGCGGGAGTTAGCACAGATACGCAGTATTTT. It specifies CASSQLAGVSTDTQYF.